These 28 T cell receptor beta chains came from one sample sequenced in a study of a mutant IDH1 vaccine in newly diagnosed glioma. Clones were sequenced by immunoSEQ multiplex PCR, and TCRdb holds only the in-frame ones, with some missing. In the table there are about 36,000 clones, under 90% of which are singletons. These TCRs' antigens remain unknown. Indicated time point: week 11, during vaccination. Every single dose of the vaccine, 300 ug of mutant IDH1 20-mer peptide, came with topical imiquimod. The sequences come from peripheral blood mononuclear cells (PBMCs), collected from a glioma patient whose treatment included an IDH1 peptide vaccine. The receptors stem from a woman aged 25-40 years with glioma. Some clones in this sample may be carry-over from other donors' samples.

This clone was seen more than once but under ten times. CDR3 coding DNA: TGTGCCTGGAGTGTGAGGGGTGAGCAGTTCTTC. This sequence encodes CAWSVRGEQFF. The V gene is TRBV30, the J gene TRBJ2-1; tentatively, D is TRBD1 or TRBD2 (5 bases each). Trimming took 0 bases from V and 9 from J, leaving 6 bases between them. The CDR3 contains 11 residues. Germline assignment: CDR1 GTSNPN and CDR2 SVGIG (reference sequence).

In its sample, this clone was seen a few times. The genes are TRBV29-1 and TRBJ1-1, with no clear D. This CDR3 is built from 12 residues. Germline V gene sequence: CDR1 SQVTM, CDR2 ANQGSEA. V was pared by 4 bases and J by 1 base, with 7 bases between. CDR3 region: CSVGHQNTEAFF. The CDR3 coding sequence is TGCAGCGTTGGACATCAGAACACTGAAGCTTTCTTT.

The chain combines TRBV23-1 with TRBJ2-1, with 7 bases that match TRBD1. TRBV23-1 falls under the ORF class, with uncertain function. The J segment lost 5 bases and the V segment lost 8 bases, leaving 6 bases of the junction unmatched. The CDR3 length is 13 residues. The CDR3 sequence is CASGRQGHNEQFF. The CDR3 nucleotides read TGCGCCAGCGGGCGACAGGGCCACAATGAGCAGTTCTTC.

The sample holds a few counts of this clone. V and J are TRBV11-1 and TRBJ1-2, with TRBD1 matching over 10 bases. CDR3 size: 15 residues. CDR1 and CDR2 from the germline V gene are SGHAT and FQDESV (reference sequence). The junction had 7 bases not matched to a gene; V was cut back by 5 bases and J by 4 bases. The CDR3 region has the DNA TGTGCCAGCAGCGTGACAGGGGGCTCGGGCTATGGCTACACCTTC. Residues: CASSVTGGSGYGYTF. Together with reference TRBV11-1 and TRBJ1-2, the CDR3 gives the full variable domain: EAEVAQSPRYKITEKSQAVAFWCDPISGHATLYWYRQILGQGPELLVQFQDESVVDDSQLPKDRFSAERLKGVDSTLKIQPAELGDSAMYLCASSVTGGSGYGYTFGSGTRLTVV.

The J gene is TRBJ2-7, the V gene TRBV18; TRBD2 might be the D (6 bases). Germline loops: CDR1 KGHSH, CDR2 LQKENI. V lost 6 bases to trimming and J lost 3 bases, with 15 bases between them. This CDR3 has 14 amino acids. The DNA for the CDR3 is TGTGCCAGCTCCCGAGGAGGTAGCGGCTACGAGCAGTACTTC. Amino acid sequence: CASSRGGSGYEQYF.

The rearrangement uses TRBV29-1 and TRBJ1-2; no clear D gene. Germline values: CDR1 SQVTM, CDR2 ANQGSEA. V was pared by 7 bases and J by 4 bases, with 19 bases between. The CDR3 sequence is 14 residues long. The CDR3 here is CSAEALQGGYGYTF. CDR3 in DNA: TGCAGCGCTGAGGCCCTACAAGGCGGCTATGGCTACACCTTC.

V is TRBV10-1 and J is TRBJ1-1; 7 bases are shared with TRBD1. V lost 7 bases, J lost 3 bases, and 17 bases stayed unmatched. CDR3 length: 17 amino acids. Germline CDR1 and CDR2: WNHNN and SYGVQD (reference sequence). The CDR3 spells CASTPRGGRATDTEAFF. The CDR3 nucleotides are TGCGCCAGCACCCCCAGGGGGGGAAGGGCGACTGACACTGAAGCTTTCTTT.

V usage is TRBV2 and J usage is TRBJ2-5; 10 nucleotides agree with TRBD1. In germline, CDR1 is SNHLY, CDR2 FYNNEI. Unmatched junction bases numbered 6, after V lost 4 bases and J lost 1 base. This CDR3 contains 16 residues. For the CDR3, the DNA is TGTGCCAGCAGTGGCGGGACAGGGGCCTTCCAAGAGACCCAGTACTTC. Translation: CASSGGTGAFQETQYF.

The chain couples TRBV11-2 to TRBJ1-5; TRBD1 matches at 9 bases. The ends lost 5 bases at V and 6 bases at J; junction bases unmatched: 5. The length of the CDR3 is 14 residues. Looked up from germline, CDR1 is SGHAT and CDR2 is FQNNGV. CDR3: CASSPDRGAQPQHF. CDR3 DNA: TGTGCCAGCAGCCCAGACAGGGGGGCTCAGCCCCAGCATTTT.

The CDR3 here is CASSTRQGHRTGELFF. The DNA of the CDR3 is TGTGCCAGCAGTACACGACAGGGCCATCGCACCGGGGAGCTGTTTTTT. The J gene is TRBJ2-2, the V gene TRBV27; TRBD1 matches at 7 bases. Germline CDR1 MNHEY, CDR2 SMNVEV (reference sequence). This CDR3 comprises 16 residues. Trimming at V came to 5 bases and at J to 4 bases, leaving 10 bases not matched to a gene.

The chain has TRBV30 and TRBJ2-7, with D perhaps matching TRBD1 (5 bases). Germline V gene data show CDR1 as GTSNPN and CDR2 as SVGIG (reference sequence). The V gene lost 2 bases and the J gene lost 4 bases, with 15 bases spanning the gap. This CDR3 is 14 amino acids long. The CDR3 nucleotides are TGTGCCTGGAGTCCCGACAGAGTCCCTTACGAGCAGTACTTC. Translated: CAWSPDRVPYEQYF.

Only a few counts were recorded for this clone. CDR3: CASSSNREKDTEAFF. In DNA form, the CDR3 reads TGTGCCAGCAGCTCAAACAGGGAGAAGGACACTGAAGCTTTCTTT. The chain carries TRBV7-9 and TRBJ1-1; possible D gene TRBD1, 6 bases. Trimming pared 4 bases from V and 3 bases from J, leaving 15 bases between. CDR1 SEHNR and CDR2 FQNEAQ come from the germline V gene (reference sequence). This CDR3 has 15 residues.

The CDR3 DNA reads TGTGCCAGCTCACCATCGGGACAGGGGGATTCCTACGAGCAGTACTTC. Its protein product is CASSPSGQGDSYEQYF. V usage is TRBV18 and J usage is TRBJ2-7; TRBD1 matches at 11 bases. The CDR3 length is 16 residues. Losses at the gene ends were 2 bases for V and 1 base for J; bases not matched to a gene: 4. CDR1 is KGHSH, CDR2 LQKENI, per germline.

This clone was detected a few times. This chain links TRBV19 with TRBJ2-7; tentatively, D is TRBD2 (6 bases). V lost 5 bases and J lost 0, with 11 bases in between. CDR3 length: 14 residues. Germline CDR1 reads LNHDA; CDR2 reads SQIVND (reference sequence). The chain's CDR3 is CASSPRGSSYEQYF. The CDR3 coding sequence is TGTGCCAGTAGTCCGCGGGGCAGCTCCTACGAGCAGTACTTC.

CDR3 DNA: TGCGCCAGCAGCCAAGAAGCTACTAGCTCCTACGAGCAGTACTTC. It is translated as CASSQEATSSYEQYF. The chain has TRBV4-1 and TRBJ2-7, with D perhaps matching TRBD2 (5 bases). V was trimmed by 0 bases and J by 0 bases, leaving 9 bases between them. The germline V gene encodes CDR1 MGHRA and CDR2 YSYEKL. CDR3 length equals 15 residues.

The genes are TRBV19 and TRBJ2-7, with D unresolved. Germline V gene sequence: CDR1 LNHDA, CDR2 SQIVND (reference sequence). The V and J ends lost 0 bases and 6 bases respectively, with 15 bases between them. This CDR3 has 15 residues. The CDR3 DNA sequence: TGTGCCAGTAGTATAGATCATTTAACAGCCTCCGAGCAGTACTTC. It is translated as CASSIDHLTASEQYF.

The chain employs TRBV6-5 and TRBJ2-2, with D possibly TRBD2 on 5 matching bases. V gave up 4 bases and J gave up 0 bases, with 12 bases separating them. The V gene's germline CDR1 is MNHEY and CDR2 SVGAGI. The CDR3 covers 16 residues. The CDR3 protein is CASSSGGLANTGELFF. The CDR3 bases are TGTGCCAGCAGTTCCGGCGGGCTCGCGAACACCGGGGAGCTGTTTTTT.

This clone appeared once. The chain joins TRBV30 to TRBJ1-2, with D perhaps TRBD1 (6 bases). The CDR3 has 12 residues. V dropped 5 bases and J dropped 1 base, with 8 bases sitting between them. The germline CDR1 and CDR2 sequences are GTSNPN and SVGIG (reference sequence). The chain's CDR3 is CAWVRGNYGYTF. The CDR3 DNA sequence: TGTGCCTGGGTCAGGGGTAACTATGGCTACACCTTC.

The V and J genes are TRBV11-1 and TRBJ2-3; the match to TRBD2 covers 8 bases. CDR3 length: 16 residues. Germline values: CDR1 SGHAT, CDR2 FQDESV (reference sequence). V lost 5 bases, J lost 4 bases, and 11 bases stayed unmatched. CDR3 amino acids: CASSLEGTSPPDTQYF. CDR3 in DNA: TGTGCCAGCAGCCTCGAAGGGACTAGTCCCCCAGATACGCAGTATTTT.

The gene calls are TRBV29-1 and TRBJ1-1; D remains ambiguous. The CDR3 is 12 residues long. Germline assignment: CDR1 SQVTM and CDR2 ANQGSEA. The V end lost 2 bases, the J end lost 7 bases, and 11 bases lay between the germline ends. CDR3 DNA sequence: TGCAGCGTTGAATTTTCCGGGGTTGAAGCTTTCTTT. It codes for CSVEFSGVEAFF.

This clone was seen a few times. The chain couples TRBV28 to TRBJ1-2; D gene uncertain. V lost 3 bases and J 5 bases, leaving 4 bases between the germline ends. The CDR3 totals 11 residues. Germline loops: CDR1 MDHEN, CDR2 SYDVKM. DNA of the CDR3: TGTGCCAGCAGTTTGGCTTATGGCTACACCTTC. Protein: CASSLAYGYTF.

The genes are TRBV11-2 and TRBJ2-1; TRBD2 agrees at 7 bases. Germline V gives CDR1 SGHAT, CDR2 FQNNGV. This CDR3 contains 15 residues. Trimming at V came to 8 bases and at J to 9 bases, leaving 16 bases not matched to a gene. Written as DNA, the CDR3 is TGTGCCAGCTTCAAGTGGGAGGGCCGGTCAAGTGAGCAGTTCTTC. Protein product: CASFKWEGRSSEQFF.

The V call is TRBV5-4, the J call TRBJ1-1; the D gene is possibly TRBD1 (5 bases). The CDR3 totals 14 residues. Germline values: CDR1 SGHNT, CDR2 YYREEE (reference sequence). The V gene lost 1 base and the J gene lost 3 bases, with 10 bases spanning the gap. CDR3 residues: CASSLPGRDTEAFF. CDR3 DNA: TGTGCCAGCAGCTTGCCAGGGCGAGACACTGAAGCTTTCTTT.

V gene TRBV5-6 combines with J gene TRBJ2-5; 10 nucleotides line up with TRBD2. Unmatched junction bases numbered 13, after V lost 4 bases and J lost 1 base. Germline V CDR1 and CDR2: SGHDT, YYEEEE. CDR3 length: 18 residues. The CDR3 protein is CASSPQLAGGHGQETQYF. The CDR3 DNA reads TGTGCCAGCAGCCCCCAGTTAGCGGGAGGCCACGGCCAAGAGACCCAGTACTTC.

The genes are TRBV9 and TRBJ2-7, with 9 bases aligning to TRBD1. The trim removed 6 bases at V and 6 bases at J, leaving 10 bases unmatched. The CDR3 is 14 residues long. Germline V gives CDR1 SGDLS, CDR2 YYNGEE. In nucleotides, the CDR3 is TGTGCCAGCAACATAGGGACAGGGATGGGCGAGCAGTACTTC. Amino acid sequence: CASNIGTGMGEQYF.

J is TRBJ1-6 and V is TRBV2; D remains unclear. Trimming pared 7 bases from V and 9 bases from J, leaving 13 bases between. CDR1 is SNHLY and CDR2 is FYNNEI in the germline V gene. CDR3 length: 13 amino acids. This CDR3 reads CASNSVLGSPLHF. The CDR3 DNA sequence: TGTGCCAGCAATTCCGTTTTGGGTTCACCCCTCCACTTT.

This rearrangement joins TRBV4-1 to TRBJ2-3; 8 bases fit TRBD1. This CDR3 is 15 amino acids long. The V segment lost 1 base and the J segment 3 bases; nucleotides outside the gene matches: 3. Germline loops: CDR1 MGHRA, CDR2 YSYEKL. Here the CDR3 DNA reads TGCGCCAGCAGCCAAGTGGACAGGGCGACAGATACGCAGTATTTT. As protein: CASSQVDRATDTQYF.

The chain links TRBV10-3 to TRBJ2-3; no clear D gene. CDR1 ENHRY and CDR2 SYGVKD come from the germline V gene. The CDR3 is made up of 14 amino acids. The V end lost 0 bases, the J end lost 4 bases, and 8 bases lay between the germline ends. The CDR3 nucleotides are TGTGCCATCAGTGAGTCCATTAGCCCAGATACGCAGTATTTT. It is translated as CAISESISPDTQYF.